Each of the 18 T cell receptor beta chains below was sequenced from the same sample in a study of blood T cell repertoires in COVID-19. This table comes from immunoSEQ multiplex PCR, and its TCRdb copy is limited to in-frame clones, with some not included. The table records around 190,000 clones, approximately 80% of them present only once. Sequencing was done on a sample of peripheral blood. These TCRs come from a human donor in a cohort sampled during active COVID-19.

This clone was seen a single time. The V gene is TRBV7-2, the J gene TRBJ2-3; TRBD2 matches at 7 bases. CDR3 length: 16 residues. Trimming took 5 bases from V and 0 from J; bases not matched to a gene: 8. The germline CDR1 and CDR2 sequences are SGHTA and FQGNSA. The CDR3 DNA sequence: TGTGCCAGCAGCACGCGACTAGCCTATAGCACAGATACGCAGTATTTT. The encoded protein is CASSTRLAYSTDTQYF.

V usage is TRBV4-1 and J usage is TRBJ2-5; tentatively, D is TRBD2 (6 bases). The CDR3 totals 17 residues. Germline V gene data show CDR1 as MGHRA and CDR2 as YSYEKL. V lost 2 bases, J lost 1 base, and 17 bases lay in between. CDR3 DNA: TGCGCCAGCAGCCAATCTTCCTTAGCGGAGATCCAAGAGACCCAGTACTTC. Protein: CASSQSSLAEIQETQYF.

V usage is TRBV10-3 and J usage is TRBJ2-1, with D possibly matching TRBD2 (5 bases). V lost 0 bases, J lost 2 bases, and 11 bases lay in between. CDR1 is ENHRY and CDR2 is SYGVKD in the germline V gene. There are 16 residues in the CDR3. This CDR3 is CAISESKTGAYNEQFF. CDR3 nucleotide sequence: TGTGCCATCAGTGAGTCAAAGACCGGGGCCTACAATGAGCAGTTCTTC.

This chain uses TRBV10-2 with TRBJ2-3; TRBD2 matches at 9 bases. The V gene's germline CDR1 is WSHSY and CDR2 SAAADI. V lost 3 bases, J lost 7 bases, and 5 bases stayed unmatched. CDR3 size: 14 residues. The CDR3 sequence is CASSDSGSVNTQYF. The CDR3 DNA sequence: TGCGCCAGCAGTGATAGCGGGAGTGTGAATACGCAGTATTTT.

This clone was observed a few times. The chain has TRBV12-3 or TRBV12-4 and TRBJ2-5, with D possibly being TRBD1 (6 bases). The CDR3 consists of 13 residues. Trimming shortened V by 6 bases and J by 4 bases, and 12 bases separated the two germline ends. CDR3 DNA sequence: TGTGCCAGCAGATTGCAGGGGCGAGAGACCCAGTACTTC. Protein sequence: CASRLQGRETQYF.

This chain connects TRBV18 to TRBJ2-7; the match to TRBD2 covers 12 bases. The CDR3 covers 15 residues. The V gene end was trimmed by 3 bases and the J gene end by 2 bases; junction bases not matched to a gene: 2. Germline CDR1 is KGHSH and CDR2 is LQKENI. Here the CDR3 reads CASSPGLAGTYEQYF. CDR3 bases: TGTGCCAGCTCACCCGGACTAGCGGGGACCTACGAGCAGTACTTC. The full variable domain, with the rest looked up from reference TRBV18 and TRBJ2-7, is NAGVMQNPRHLVRRRGQEARLRCSPMKGHSHVYWYRQLPEEGLKFMVYLQKENIIDESGMPKERFSAEFPKEGPSILRIQQVVRGDSAAYFCASSPGLAGTYEQYFGPGTRLTVT.

This clone occurred a few times. The chain has TRBV7-9 and TRBJ1-3; possible D gene TRBD1, 5 bases. V lost 0 bases to trimming and J lost 0 bases, with 12 bases between them. The CDR3 is 17 amino acids. Germline V lookup: CDR1 SEHNR, CDR2 FQNEAQ (reference sequence). The CDR3 sequence: CASSLALGPISGNTIYF. The CDR3 DNA sequence: TGTGCCAGCAGCTTAGCTCTGGGGCCGATCTCTGGAAACACCATATATTTT.

J is TRBJ1-4 and V is TRBV10-3; a weak D match, TRBD1 (5 bases). The germline V gene encodes CDR1 ENHRY and CDR2 SYGVKD. Deletions cut 2 bases from V and 7 bases from J, with 11 bases between. The CDR3 is 14 amino acids. The CDR3 DNA sequence: TGTGCCATCAGTGAGGCGGGACGGCTTGAAAAACTGTTTTTT. Amino acids: CAISEAGRLEKLFF.

This clone was counted once. This rearrangement joins TRBV9 to TRBJ1-3; unclear D gene. Trimming left V 0 bases short and J 0 bases short, with 13 bases between. This CDR3 spans 17 amino acids. CDR1 and CDR2 (germline): SGDLS, YYNGEE. CDR3 amino acids: CASSVEAMASSGNTIYF. CDR3 in DNA: TGTGCCAGCAGCGTAGAGGCGATGGCTAGCTCTGGAAACACCATATATTTT.

The CDR3 protein is CASSQETRTGGSPLHF. The CDR3 DNA reads TGCGCCAGCAGCCAAGAGACCCGGACAGGGGGCTCACCCCTCCACTTT. The rearrangement uses TRBV4-1 and TRBJ1-6; 11 nucleotides align to TRBD1. Germline V gene sequence: CDR1 MGHRA, CDR2 YSYEKL. The J segment lost 10 bases and the V segment lost 0 bases, leaving 5 bases of the junction unmatched. The CDR3 runs 16 residues.

This clone was counted once. This sequence joins TRBV2 and TRBJ1-1; D possibly corresponds to TRBD1 (6 bases). Germline lookup yields CDR1 SNHLY and CDR2 FYNNEI. The CDR3 has 12 amino acids. Trimming stripped 6 bases from V and 5 bases from J, with 10 bases between. The CDR3 coding sequence is TGTGCCAGCAGCGACAGGCAGACTGAAGCTTTCTTT. Encoded protein: CASSDRQTEAFF.

This clone has only one observation. The chain links TRBV7-8 to TRBJ1-2; a possible D gene is TRBD1 (5 bases). CDR3 length: 13 amino acids. V lost 1 base to trimming and J lost 8 bases, with 11 bases between them. CDR1 is SGHVS, CDR2 FQNEAQ, per germline. The CDR3 loop reads CASSLGGEAGYTF. CDR3 bases: TGTGCCAGCAGCTTAGGGGGGGAAGCGGGCTACACCTTC. Together with reference TRBV7-8 and TRBJ1-2, the CDR3 gives the full variable domain: GAGVSQSPRYKVAKRGQDVALRCDPISGHVSLFWYQQALGQGPEFLTYFQNEAQLDKSGLPSDRFFAERPEGSVSTLKIQRTQQEDSAVYLCASSLGGEAGYTFGSGTRLTVV.

The gene calls are TRBV19 and TRBJ2-7; TRBD1 agrees at 9 bases. V shed 1 base, J shed 7 bases, and the junction held 5 bases outside the gene matches. Germline V gene data show CDR1 as LNHDA and CDR2 as SQIVND (reference sequence). The CDR3 covers 14 residues. The CDR3 DNA is TGTGCCAGTAGTATAGGGGGACAGGGAAGGGAGCAGTACTTC. As protein: CASSIGGQGREQYF.

CDR3 sequence: CASSTTTSGGYEQYF. In nucleotides, the CDR3 is TGTGCCAGCAGCACGACTACGAGCGGGGGTTACGAGCAGTACTTC. V usage is TRBV7-6 and J usage is TRBJ2-7; 8 nucleotides align to TRBD2. The CDR3 runs 15 residues. The junction had 10 bases not matched to a gene; V was cut back by 5 bases and J by 4 bases. Per the germline V gene, CDR1 is SGHVS and CDR2 is FNYEAQ.

This chain joins TRBV2 and TRBJ1-5, with TRBD1 as a possible D gene (6 bases). Trimming took off 7 bases at V and 6 bases at J, with 16 bases between the two ends. The CDR3 is 14 amino acids. Germline V lookup: CDR1 SNHLY, CDR2 FYNNEI. The CDR3 here is CASNGGQGGQPQHF. The CDR3 nucleotides read TGTGCCAGCAACGGGGGGCAGGGTGGTCAGCCCCAGCATTTT.

This chain joins TRBV6-2 or TRBV6-3 and TRBJ2-7; D ambiguous. Per germline, CDR1 MNHEY and CDR2 SVGEGT. The CDR3 runs 16 residues. V lost 0 bases to trimming and J lost 3 bases, with 15 bases between them. In DNA form, the CDR3 reads TGTGCCAGCAGTTACTCGGGTAGCCGGCGAGGCTACGAGCAGTACTTC. This codes for CASSYSGSRRGYEQYF.

The chain is built from TRBV4-3 and TRBJ1-2, with D uncertain. CDR3 length: 15 residues. The germline CDR1 and CDR2 sequences are LGHNA and YSLEER. Trimming left V 0 bases short and J 2 bases short, with 10 bases between. The CDR3 DNA is TGCGCCAGCAGCCAAGATCTGTCGGGGAACTATGGCTACACCTTC. It codes for CASSQDLSGNYGYTF.

The chain combines TRBV6-5 with TRBJ1-1, with D tentatively TRBD1 (5 bases). Germline V gene lookup returns CDR1 MNHEY and CDR2 SVGAGI. V lost 2 bases and J lost 1, with 11 bases in between. This CDR3 is built from 15 residues. The CDR3 nucleotides read TGTGCCAGCAGTTACCTGGGACTTACGAACACTGAAGCTTTCTTT. Translation gives CASSYLGLTNTEAFF.